This TCR beta chain was observed in a study of regulatory T cells in long-lasting Graves disease. Trimming left V 4 bases short and J 3 bases short, with 13 bases between. The CDR3 extends over 14 amino acids. Germline V lookup: CDR1 MNHNS, CDR2 SASEGT. Time point in this sample: persistent/refractory GD, antithyroid drugs over 5 years with positive TRAb. Making the TCR library involved RNA that had been extracted from PBMCs. In building TCR beta libraries, iRepertoire HTBI primers were used together with Arm-PCR of CDR3 regions. Each CDR3 protein is one row after TCRdb ran MiXCR on the multiplex PCR reads. The sample contains fewer than 550,000 distinct CDR3 sequences, about 22% of which appear only once. This clonotype was seen many times. The antigen remains undetermined. Study-wide results and caveats: Persistent patients shared more public clonotypes (approximately 2,700) than newly diagnosed patients (about 940).

The rearrangement joins TRBV6-1 to TRBJ2-7; perhaps D is TRBD1 or TRBD2 (5 bases each). Sequenced material: peripheral blood mononuclear cells (PBMCs), taken when the disease was refractory, from a patient treated with antithyroid drugs. The source is a female donor with Graves disease. CDR3 bases: TGTGCCAGCAGTGGGCCAGGGAGCTACTACGAGCAGTACTTC. It specifies CASSGPGSYYEQYF.